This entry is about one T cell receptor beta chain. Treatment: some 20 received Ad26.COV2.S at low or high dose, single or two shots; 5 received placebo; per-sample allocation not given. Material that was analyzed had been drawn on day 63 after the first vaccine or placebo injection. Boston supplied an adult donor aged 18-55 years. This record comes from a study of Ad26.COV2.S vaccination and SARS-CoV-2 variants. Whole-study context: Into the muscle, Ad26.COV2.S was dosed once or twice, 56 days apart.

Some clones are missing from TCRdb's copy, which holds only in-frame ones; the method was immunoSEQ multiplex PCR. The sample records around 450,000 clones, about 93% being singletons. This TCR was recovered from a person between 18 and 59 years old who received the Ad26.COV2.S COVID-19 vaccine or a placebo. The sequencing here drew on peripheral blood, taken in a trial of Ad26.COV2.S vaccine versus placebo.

The CDR3 reads CASSYSSGRGNGEQFF. CDR3 nucleotides: TGTGCCAGCAGTTACTCTAGCGGGAGAGGGAACGGTGAGCAGTTCTTC. The chain is built from TRBV6-6 and TRBJ2-1; 9 bases are shared with TRBD2. Germline CDR1 and CDR2: MNHNY and SVGAGI (reference sequence). CDR3 length: 16 residues. The J segment lost 9 bases and the V segment lost 0 bases, leaving 9 bases of the junction unmatched.